The next 20 T cell receptor beta chains were all read from a single sample in a study of OX40 agonist ivuxolimab in advanced cancers. The protocol was immunoSEQ multiplex PCR, while the TCRdb copy is restricted to in-frame clones and leaves out a portion. The table has tens of thousands of clones, about 88% seen once. The sample consisted of CD4+ or CD8+ T cells sorted from blood, taken in a trial of the OX40 agonist ivuxolimab. Receptor source: an adult with an advanced solid tumor such as melanoma, head and neck, liver or kidney cancer.

The V and J genes are TRBV6-1 and TRBJ2-3; maybe TRBD2 (6 bases). Between the trimmed V and J ends, which lost 3 bases and 3 bases, there was a span of 13 bases. Per the germline V gene, CDR1 is MNHNS and CDR2 is SASEGT. This CDR3 region has 15 residues. The CDR3, as DNA: TGTGCCAGCAGTGAGGGACTCTACACTACAGATACGCAGTATTTT. This sequence encodes CASSEGLYTTDTQYF.

The V and J genes are TRBV7-9 and TRBJ1-3; no firm D call. Germline values: CDR1 SEHNR, CDR2 FQNEAQ (reference sequence). With 5 bases removed from V and 0 bases from J, the gap between germline ends came to 14 bases. The CDR3 runs 16 residues. The CDR3 is CASSMGSSPSGNTIYF. The CDR3 DNA is TGTGCCAGCAGCATGGGGTCCTCTCCCTCTGGAAACACCATATATTTT. Together with reference TRBV7-9 and TRBJ1-3, the CDR3 gives the full variable domain: DTGVSQNPRHKITKRGQNVTFRCDPISEHNRLYWYRQTLGQGPEFLTYFQNEAQLEKSRLLSDRFSAERPKGSFSTLEIQRTEQGDSAMYLCASSMGSSPSGNTIYFGEGSWLTVV.

CDR3 loop: CASSLADGLPSYEQYF. CDR3 in DNA: TGCGCCAGCAGCCTAGCCGACGGCCTACCTTCCTACGAGCAGTACTTC. The chain carries TRBV4-1 and TRBJ2-7; D gene unclear. The CDR3 runs 16 residues. V was trimmed by 4 bases and J by 1 base, leaving 17 bases between them. The germline CDR1 and CDR2 sequences are MGHRA and YSYEKL.

J is TRBJ1-5 and V is TRBV10-1; 7 bases agree with TRBD1. The V gene end was trimmed by 6 bases and the J gene end by 1 base; junction bases not matched to a gene: 12. Germline V CDR1 and CDR2: WNHNN, SYGVQD (reference sequence). This CDR3 has 17 residues. CDR3 bases: TGCGCCAGCAGCCGCCCACGACAGGGTTGGAGCAATCAGCCCCAGCATTTT. Translating it yields CASSRPRQGWSNQPQHF.

The V call is TRBV9, the J call TRBJ1-5; D is possibly TRBD1 (6 bases). The CDR3 covers 15 residues. V shed 0 bases and J shed 7 bases, with 14 bases lying between them. Germline CDR1 is SGDLS and CDR2 is YYNGEE. The CDR3 DNA reads as TGTGCCAGCAGCGTAGGAGGGGGGCCGGGGCAGCCCCAGCATTTT. It translates to CASSVGGGPGQPQHF.

The chain has TRBV6-5 and TRBJ2-7, with 7 bases lining up with TRBD1. CDR1 is MNHEY and CDR2 is SVGAGI in the germline V gene. V was pared by 6 bases and J by 5 bases, with 7 bases of the junction left unmatched. The CDR3 consists of 13 residues. CDR3: CASRQGVRNEQYF. DNA of the CDR3: TGTGCCAGCAGGCAGGGGGTGAGGAACGAGCAGTACTTC.

The genes are TRBV2 and TRBJ2-1; a possible D gene is TRBD2 (6 bases). The CDR3 runs 16 residues. V dropped 1 base and J dropped 2 bases, with 12 bases sitting between them. CDR1 is SNHLY, CDR2 FYNNEI, per germline. CDR3 coding DNA: TGTGCCAGCAGTGAAGGGGCGGGGACCCCCTACAATGAGCAGTTCTTC. Its translation is CASSEGAGTPYNEQFF.

The chain couples TRBV13 to TRBJ2-1, with D maybe TRBD2 (5 bases). Germline V gene sequence: CDR1 PRHDT, CDR2 FYEKMQ (reference sequence). V shed 3 bases and J shed 4 bases, with 13 bases lying between them. The CDR3 is made up of 15 amino acids. The CDR3 region has the DNA TGTGCCAGCAGCTTGGGTTCGCGGGCTTACAATGAGCAGTTCTTC. Translating it yields CASSLGSRAYNEQFF.

The rearrangement uses TRBV11-2 and TRBJ2-3, with D perhaps given as TRBD1 or TRBD2 (5 bases each). V lost 1 base and J lost 0, with 11 bases in between. The CDR3 has 16 residues. The germline V gene has CDR1 SGHAT and CDR2 FQNNGV. The DNA for the CDR3 is TGTGCCAGCAGCTTAGGGTGGGGACGAAGCACAGATACGCAGTATTTT. The encoded protein is CASSLGWGRSTDTQYF. Looking up the rest from reference TRBV11-2 and TRBJ2-3 gives the full variable domain: EAGVAQSPRYKIIEKRQSVAFWCNPISGHATLYWYQQILGQGPKLLIQFQNNGVVDDSQLPKDRFSAERLKGVDSTLKIQPAKLEDSAVYLCASSLGWGRSTDTQYFGPGTRLTVL.

V usage is TRBV5-6 and J usage is TRBJ1-1; no clear D gene. The V end was cut by 4 bases, the J end by 4 bases, with 5 bases between. This CDR3 spans 11 amino acids. CDR1 and CDR2 from the germline V gene are SGHDT and YYEEEE. DNA of the CDR3: TGTGCCAGCAGCATCGCCACTGAAGCTTTCTTT. Its protein product is CASSIATEAFF.

The V gene is TRBV4-3, the J gene TRBJ1-1; D ambiguous. CDR3 size: 16 residues. In germline, CDR1 is LGHNA, CDR2 YSLEER. The ends were cut back, 1 base at V and 1 base at J, with 13 bases in the middle. The CDR3 DNA reads as TGCGCCAGCAGCCAAGCCGCAGGACTGCGGAACACTGAAGCTTTCTTT. This codes for CASSQAAGLRNTEAFF.

The rearrangement links TRBV5-1 to TRBJ2-7, with 13 bases matching TRBD2. This CDR3 is 15 amino acids long. J gave up 7 bases and V 4 bases, and 8 bases lay outside the gene matches. Germline-derived CDR1 and CDR2 are SGHRS and YFSETQ. CDR3 sequence (DNA): TGCGCCAGCAGCCCAAAACTAGCGGGAGGGCCAGAGCAGTACTTC. Encoded protein: CASSPKLAGGPEQYF.

This chain joins TRBV27 and TRBJ1-5, with D perhaps matching TRBD1 (5 bases). Germline V lookup: CDR1 MNHEY, CDR2 SMNVEV (reference sequence). The length of the CDR3 is 16 residues. V was trimmed by 5 bases and J by 0 bases, leaving 14 bases between them. This chain's CDR3 is CASSPPPGGSNQPQHF. The CDR3 region has the DNA TGTGCCAGCAGTCCACCCCCGGGGGGTAGCAATCAGCCCCAGCATTTT.

The chain combines TRBV4-3 with TRBJ1-4; TRBD1 aligns across 7 bases. V trimming: 4 bases; J trimming: 5 bases; junction bases outside the gene matches: 7. The CDR3 has 15 amino acids. Germline CDR1 is LGHNA and CDR2 is YSLEER. The CDR3 spells CASSRGDRPNEKLFF. The CDR3 nucleotides are TGCGCCAGCAGCCGAGGGGACAGACCAAATGAAAAACTGTTTTTT.

The J gene is TRBJ2-3, the V gene TRBV9; 9 nucleotides match TRBD2. This CDR3 region has 18 residues. Trimming removed 0 bases from V and 2 bases from J; junction bases left unmatched: 10. CDR1 and CDR2 (germline): SGDLS, YYNGEE. CDR3 loop: CASSVGRSSGGYTDTQYF. Written as DNA, the CDR3 is TGTGCCAGCAGCGTAGGGCGGTCGAGCGGGGGGTACACAGATACGCAGTATTTT.

The chain is built from TRBV7-3 and TRBJ2-1; D not resolved. CDR3 length equals 15 residues. Trimming pared 2 bases from V and 7 bases from J, leaving 15 bases between. The germline V gene has CDR1 SGHTA and CDR2 FQGTGA. CDR3 sequence reads: CASSLVPGMGNEQFF. CDR3 coding DNA: TGTGCCAGCAGCTTAGTCCCGGGCATGGGGAATGAGCAGTTCTTC.

This clone was counted once. Here the CDR3 DNA reads TGTGCCAGTAGTCGTGCCAGCGGGGCCAACGTCCTGACTTTC. As protein: CASSRASGANVLTF. The chain couples TRBV19 to TRBJ2-6; D is unclear. In germline, CDR1 is LNHDA, CDR2 SQIVND (reference sequence). This CDR3 is built from 14 residues. V shed 5 bases and J shed 4 bases, with 9 bases lying between them. The full variable domain, with the rest looked up from reference TRBV19 and TRBJ2-6, is DGGITQSPKYLFRKEGQNVTLSCEQNLNHDAMYWYRQDPGQGLRLIYYSQIVNDFQKGDIAEGYSVSREKKESFPLTVTSAQKNPTAFYLCASSRASGANVLTFGAGSRLTVL.

The J gene is TRBJ2-3, the V gene TRBV2; D may correspond to TRBD1 or TRBD2 (5 bases each). Germline V gives CDR1 SNHLY, CDR2 FYNNEI. V was shortened by 11 bases and J by 5 bases, with 14 bases between the two germline ends. This CDR3 is built from 12 residues. The DNA for the CDR3 is TGTGCCTCGGGGCGGACCTTAGATACGCAGTATTTT. Residues: CASGRTLDTQYF.

The V gene is TRBV5-8, the J gene TRBJ2-2; D gene uncertain. Deletions cut 4 bases from V and 1 base from J, with 11 bases between. CDR3 length: 15 residues. In germline, CDR1 is SGHTS, CDR2 YDEGEE. The CDR3 loop is CASSPFSGNTGELFF. The CDR3 bases are TGTGCCAGCAGCCCCTTTTCAGGGAACACCGGGGAGCTGTTTTTT. Using reference TRBV5-8 and TRBJ2-2 for the parts outside the CDR3, the full variable domain is EAGVTQSPTHLIKTRGQQATLRCSPISGHTSVYWYQQALGLGLQFLLWYDEGEERNRGNFPPRFSGRQFPNYSSELNVNALELEDSALYLCASSPFSGNTGELFFGEGSRLTVL.

The J gene is TRBJ1-1, the V gene TRBV27; D is unresolved. This CDR3 has 14 amino acids. Trimming left V 3 bases short and J 5 bases short, with 13 bases between. Germline V gene data show CDR1 as MNHEY and CDR2 as SMNVEV (reference sequence). The CDR3: CASSLNGMGTEAFF. CDR3 nucleotides: TGTGCCAGCAGTTTGAACGGGATGGGAACTGAAGCTTTCTTT.